Listed below are T cell receptor beta chains from one sample, sequenced in a study of shared T cell receptors in the human thymus. Profiling relied on immunoSEQ multiplex PCR, and the TCRdb table lists in-frame clones only, not all of them. The sample includes 700,000 or so clones, approximately 85% of them seen just once. The same data also went into a second study, on human thymus T cells.

Input material: thymocytes. Receptors were obtained from a girl younger than two with a congenital heart defect. The CDR3 runs from the conserved cysteine through the conserved F or W. D genes are given only for firm matches. The size of a clone is reported for some rows only, either as once, few or many, or as a class for expanded clones.

CDR3nt: TGTGCCAGCAGCTTAGGAGGGGGCCCCGGGGAGCTGTTTTTT
CDR3aa: CASSLGGGPGELFF
v_gene: TRBV7-6
d_gene: TRBD1
j_gene: TRBJ2-2
abundance: once

CDR3nt: TGCGCCAGCAGCCAAGGACCTAGTACGGGACAGGGAAACAATGAGCAGTTCTTC
CDR3aa: CASSQGPSTGQGNNEQFF
v_gene: TRBV4-3
d_gene: TRBD1
j_gene: TRBJ2-1
abundance: -

CDR3nt: TGCGCCAGCAGCTTACAGGGGGACACTGAAGCTTTCTTT
CDR3aa: CASSLQGDTEAFF
v_gene: TRBV5-1
d_gene: TRBD1
j_gene: TRBJ1-1
abundance: -

CDR3nt: TGTGCCAGCAGCTTACCAGGGGGCAATCAGCCCCAGCATTTT
CDR3aa: CASSLPGGNQPQHF
v_gene: TRBV11-2
d_gene: -
j_gene: TRBJ1-5
abundance: -

CDR3nt: TGTGCCAGCAGCACTCACCGGGACAGGGGGCAGAATGAGCAGTTCTTC
CDR3aa: CASSTHRDRGQNEQFF
v_gene: TRBV11-2
d_gene: TRBD1
j_gene: TRBJ2-1
abundance: -

CDR3nt: TGTGCCAGCAGCCCGAGGACAGTTTTTTCACCCCTCCACTTT
CDR3aa: CASSPRTVFSPLHF
v_gene: TRBV14
d_gene: -
j_gene: TRBJ1-6
abundance: few

CDR3nt: TGTGCCAGCACCCACCACAGGGAGTACACAGATACGCAGTATTTT
CDR3aa: CASTHHREYTDTQYF
v_gene: TRBV6-5
d_gene: -
j_gene: TRBJ2-3
abundance: -

CDR3nt: TGTGCCACCAGCAGACTAGCGGGGGGAGGCTACGAGCAGTACTTC
CDR3aa: CATSRLAGGGYEQYF
v_gene: TRBV15
d_gene: TRBD2
j_gene: TRBJ2-7
abundance: -

CDR3nt: TGCGCCAGCAGCCAAGTACGGCAGGGATCCTATAATTCACCCCTCCACTTT
CDR3aa: CASSQVRQGSYNSPLHF
v_gene: TRBV4-1
d_gene: -
j_gene: TRBJ1-6
abundance: -

CDR3nt: TGTGCCAGCAGCTTGGGACTAAAAACGTACCAAGAGACCCAGTACTTC
CDR3aa: CASSLGLKTYQETQYF
v_gene: TRBV7-3
d_gene: TRBD2
j_gene: TRBJ2-5
abundance: -

CDR3nt: TGTGCCAGCAGTTCCCGGTCAGCGGGCAAAGAGACCCAGTACTTC
CDR3aa: CASSSRSAGKETQYF
v_gene: TRBV6-1
d_gene: -
j_gene: TRBJ2-5
abundance: -

CDR3nt: TGCAGTGTCGGAGGGGACGAGCAGTACTTC
CDR3aa: CSVGGDEQYF
v_gene: TRBV20-1
d_gene: -
j_gene: TRBJ2-7
abundance: once

CDR3nt: TGCGCCAGCAGCCAAAGCTCTGCTTCCTACGAGCAGTACTTC
CDR3aa: CASSQSSASYEQYF
v_gene: TRBV4-1
d_gene: -
j_gene: TRBJ2-7
abundance: -

CDR3nt: TGTGCCAGCAGCCAACAACACAGGGGGCAATGGGGCACTGAAGCTTTCTTT
CDR3aa: CASSQQHRGQWGTEAFF
v_gene: TRBV14
d_gene: TRBD1
j_gene: TRBJ1-1
abundance: few

CDR3nt: TGCGCCAGCAGCTTGTGGTCGGAAACTCAGGGGGCGGCTTTCTTT
CDR3aa: CASSLWSETQGAAFF
v_gene: TRBV5-1
d_gene: TRBD1
j_gene: TRBJ1-1
abundance: -

CDR3nt: TGTGCCAGCAGTCTTTATATGAGACTAGCGGGGGGGCAAGGCGAGCAGTTCTTC
CDR3aa: CASSLYMRLAGGQGEQFF
v_gene: TRBV28
d_gene: TRBD2
j_gene: TRBJ2-1
abundance: -

CDR3nt: TGTGCAAGTCGCTTATCGGTTGGCCCAGGAGAAAAACTGTTTTTT
CDR3aa: CASRLSVGPGEKLFF
v_gene: TRBV12-2
d_gene: -
j_gene: TRBJ1-4
abundance: -

CDR3nt: TGTGCCAGCAGTGAAGCGGGCTTTGACAGGGGTAGGAAGGACTATGGCTACACCTTC
CDR3aa: CASSEAGFDRGRKDYGYTF
v_gene: TRBV6-1
d_gene: TRBD1
j_gene: TRBJ1-2
abundance: -

CDR3nt: TGTGCCAGCTCACAAGGACTCGCTGGGGACACAGATACGCAGTATTTT
CDR3aa: CASSQGLAGDTDTQYF
v_gene: TRBV18
d_gene: -
j_gene: TRBJ2-3
abundance: -

CDR3nt: TGTGCCAGCAGTCTACCTCCGGCTAGCGGGGGGAACACAGATACGCAGTATTTT
CDR3aa: CASSLPPASGGNTDTQYF
v_gene: TRBV27
d_gene: TRBD2
j_gene: TRBJ2-3
abundance: -

CDR3nt: TGCGCCAGCAGCTTGGTGGGACAGGCCATAGGACCTGGAAACACCATATATTTT
CDR3aa: CASSLVGQAIGPGNTIYF
v_gene: TRBV5-1
d_gene: TRBD1
j_gene: TRBJ1-3
abundance: -

CDR3nt: TGCGCCAGCAGCCCGGACGGGGGGCCAGGCACTGAAGCTTTCTTT
CDR3aa: CASSPDGGPGTEAFF
v_gene: TRBV4-1
d_gene: -
j_gene: TRBJ1-1
abundance: -

CDR3nt: TGTGCCAGCTCCACTCCAACCGATCTGAACTATGGCTACACCTTC
CDR3aa: CASSTPTDLNYGYTF
v_gene: TRBV7-9
d_gene: -
j_gene: TRBJ1-2
abundance: -

CDR3nt: TGTGCCAGCAGCCAGACAGGGAGAAACTACGAGCAGTACTTC
CDR3aa: CASSQTGRNYEQYF
v_gene: TRBV28
d_gene: TRBD1
j_gene: TRBJ2-7
abundance: -

CDR3nt: TGCGCCAGCAGCCAAATCGCCCTAGCGGGGGGCGGGTATACGCAGTATTTT
CDR3aa: CASSQIALAGGGYTQYF
v_gene: TRBV4-3
d_gene: TRBD2
j_gene: TRBJ2-3
abundance: -

CDR3nt: TGTGCCAGCAGCGCCCCCCCGGGGAGCAGCACAGATACGCAGTATTTT
CDR3aa: CASSAPPGSSTDTQYF
v_gene: TRBV9
d_gene: -
j_gene: TRBJ2-3
abundance: once

CDR3nt: TGCGCCAGCAGCTGGGCCGGGACTACCTCAGAGACCCAGTACTTC
CDR3aa: CASSWAGTTSETQYF
v_gene: TRBV5-1
d_gene: TRBD2
j_gene: TRBJ2-5
abundance: -

CDR3nt: TGCGCCAGCACTTCGAGACTAGCGGGGGCTCTTAACGAGCAGTACTTC
CDR3aa: CASTSRLAGALNEQYF
v_gene: TRBV5-1
d_gene: TRBD2
j_gene: TRBJ2-7
abundance: -

CDR3nt: TGCGGAACCCCCGGGACAGGGAAGATTGGGTACTATGGCTACACCTTC
CDR3aa: CGTPGTGKIGYYGYTF
v_gene: TRBV29-1
d_gene: TRBD1
j_gene: TRBJ1-2
abundance: few

CDR3nt: TGTGCCATCAGTGCTCGGGACAGGTCTTTGCCCACTGAAGCTTTCTTT
CDR3aa: CAISARDRSLPTEAFF
v_gene: TRBV10-3
d_gene: TRBD1
j_gene: TRBJ1-1
abundance: -

CDR3nt: TGCAGCGTTGAAGGGGAGCGGGGGGGCCACTACAATGAGCAGTTCTTC
CDR3aa: CSVEGERGGHYNEQFF
v_gene: TRBV29-1
d_gene: TRBD2
j_gene: TRBJ2-1
abundance: -

CDR3nt: TGTGCCAGCAGCCGACTACAGGGTAACCCTAATTCACCCCTCCACTTT
CDR3aa: CASSRLQGNPNSPLHF
v_gene: TRBV7-2
d_gene: -
j_gene: TRBJ1-6
abundance: -

CDR3nt: TGTGCCAGCAGTTACGGGGTAGCGGGGCACACAGATACGCAGTATTTT
CDR3aa: CASSYGVAGHTDTQYF
v_gene: TRBV6-5
d_gene: TRBD2
j_gene: TRBJ2-3
abundance: -

CDR3nt: TGTGCCAGCAGCTTAGCGACAGTAGAGAACACTGAAGCTTTCTTT
CDR3aa: CASSLATVENTEAFF
v_gene: TRBV7-2
d_gene: -
j_gene: TRBJ1-1
abundance: -

CDR3nt: TGTGCCAGCAGTCTACAGGTGGCGGTAGGCGAGCAGTACTTC
CDR3aa: CASSLQVAVGEQYF
v_gene: TRBV6-1
d_gene: -
j_gene: TRBJ2-7
abundance: few

CDR3nt: TGCAGTGCTAGACAAGAAGCTTTCTTT
CDR3aa: CSARQEAFF
v_gene: TRBV20-1
d_gene: -
j_gene: TRBJ1-1
abundance: once

CDR3nt: TGTGCCTGGAGCGCTCCCCTTGGACAGGGAGGCACTGAAGCTTTCTTT
CDR3aa: CAWSAPLGQGGTEAFF
v_gene: TRBV30
d_gene: TRBD1
j_gene: TRBJ1-1
abundance: once

CDR3nt: TGTGCCAGCAGCCCGGGGGGGGGAGGTGGAAACACCATATATTTT
CDR3aa: CASSPGGGGGNTIYF
v_gene: TRBV9
d_gene: -
j_gene: TRBJ1-3
abundance: -

CDR3nt: TGTGCCAGGGGGGGTGGATACAATCAGCCCCAGCATTTT
CDR3aa: CARGGGYNQPQHF
v_gene: TRBV2
d_gene: -
j_gene: TRBJ1-5
abundance: -

CDR3nt: TGCGCCAGCAGCTTGGTTCGGACAGGGGCTCCAGATACGCAGTATTTT
CDR3aa: CASSLVRTGAPDTQYF
v_gene: TRBV5-1
d_gene: TRBD1
j_gene: TRBJ2-3
abundance: -

CDR3nt: TGTGCTAGTGGTCCGAGACAGGAAGCTAACTATGGCTACACCTTC
CDR3aa: CASGPRQEANYGYTF
v_gene: TRBV12-5
d_gene: -
j_gene: TRBJ1-2
abundance: -

CDR3nt: TGTGCCAGCAGCGTAGAAGTAACAGTTTTTAACTATGGCTACACCTTC
CDR3aa: CASSVEVTVFNYGYTF
v_gene: TRBV9
d_gene: -
j_gene: TRBJ1-2
abundance: -

CDR3nt: TGTGCCAGCAGCCCATGGGGGGATGAATATGGCTACACCTTC
CDR3aa: CASSPWGDEYGYTF
v_gene: TRBV14
d_gene: -
j_gene: TRBJ1-2
abundance: -

CDR3nt: TGTGCCAGCAGCCGGGGTGGTGAGCAGTTCTTC
CDR3aa: CASSRGGEQFF
v_gene: TRBV28
d_gene: -
j_gene: TRBJ2-1
abundance: -

CDR3nt: TGTGCCAGCAGCTTGAATCGGGCGGGAGCAAAGGAGACCCAGTACTTC
CDR3aa: CASSLNRAGAKETQYF
v_gene: TRBV5-8
d_gene: TRBD2
j_gene: TRBJ2-5
abundance: -

CDR3nt: TGTGCCATCAGTAGGACAGGCCGTAACTATGGCTACACCTTC
CDR3aa: CAISRTGRNYGYTF
v_gene: TRBV10-3
d_gene: TRBD1
j_gene: TRBJ1-2
abundance: -

CDR3nt: TGCAGTGCTGAGACAGCGTACGAGCAGTACTTC
CDR3aa: CSAETAYEQYF
v_gene: TRBV20-1
d_gene: -
j_gene: TRBJ2-7
abundance: few

CDR3nt: TGTGCCAGCAGCTTAGGGCACAGGTTAAGGAATTCACCCCTCCACTTT
CDR3aa: CASSLGHRLRNSPLHF
v_gene: TRBV7-2
d_gene: -
j_gene: TRBJ1-6
abundance: -

CDR3nt: TGTGCCAGCAGTTACCAAACTAGGGGGCCCGGTGAAAAACTGTTTTTT
CDR3aa: CASSYQTRGPGEKLFF
v_gene: TRBV27
d_gene: TRBD1
j_gene: TRBJ1-4
abundance: -

CDR3nt: TGTGCCAGCAGTGAAGAGCGACTACCTAACTATGGCTACACCTTC
CDR3aa: CASSEERLPNYGYTF
v_gene: TRBV6-1
d_gene: -
j_gene: TRBJ1-2
abundance: -

CDR3nt: TGTGCCACCAGCAACCAGATGGAGAGGCAGGGCCCCGTAAATTCACCCCTCCACTTT
CDR3aa: CATSNQMERQGPVNSPLHF
v_gene: TRBV15
d_gene: -
j_gene: TRBJ1-6
abundance: few

CDR3nt: TGTGCCAGCAGCTTGGACTCAGGGGGTAATGAGCAGTTCTTC
CDR3aa: CASSLDSGGNEQFF
v_gene: TRBV5-6
d_gene: TRBD1
j_gene: TRBJ2-1
abundance: -